Here is one T cell receptor (beta chain) with its context. What it recognizes is unknown. These donors, healthy bone marrow donors, were studied. This sample was taken from a study of cytomegalovirus exposure and HLA in healthy donors. The PCR used 60 Vbeta and 13 Jbeta primers. Source study methods: An analysis that came later counted roughly 80 million unique TCR beta chains, approximately 10 million shared. Sequenced by immunoSEQ multiplex PCR; TCRdb stores in-frame clones only, minus some. V and J calls and clone size come straight from that table; D and trimming were deduced from the DNA. The sample has about 140,000 clones, 65% to 70% seen once. Overall study findings and caveats: Among the most significant clusters, several appeared linked to common viral pathogens in a later analysis.

The CDR3 loop spans 14 amino acids. The V gene lost 1 base and the J gene lost 1 base, with 7 bases spanning the gap. From germline, CDR1 is MDHEN and CDR2 SYDVKM. This TCR was sampled from a man aged 25 to 40 in good health and CMV-seropositive. V is TRBV28 and J is TRBJ1-1, with no clear D. Material for sequencing was PBMCs. The CDR3 reads CASSLSEGNTEAFF. The CDR3 nucleotides are TGTGCCAGCAGTTTATCAGAGGGGAACACTGAAGCTTTCTTT.